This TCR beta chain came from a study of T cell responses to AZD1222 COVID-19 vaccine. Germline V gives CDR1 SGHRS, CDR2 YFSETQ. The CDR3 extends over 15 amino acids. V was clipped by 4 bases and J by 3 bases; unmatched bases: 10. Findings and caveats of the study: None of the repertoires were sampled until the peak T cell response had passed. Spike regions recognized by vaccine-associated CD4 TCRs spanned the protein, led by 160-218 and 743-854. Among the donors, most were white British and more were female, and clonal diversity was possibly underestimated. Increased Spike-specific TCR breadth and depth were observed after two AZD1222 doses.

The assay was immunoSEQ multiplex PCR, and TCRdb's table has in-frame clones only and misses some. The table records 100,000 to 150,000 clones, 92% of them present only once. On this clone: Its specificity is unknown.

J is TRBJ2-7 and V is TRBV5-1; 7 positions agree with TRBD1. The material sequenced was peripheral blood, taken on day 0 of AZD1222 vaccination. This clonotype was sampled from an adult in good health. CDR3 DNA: TGCGCCAGCAGCATATACAGGGGATTTAACTACGAGCAGTACTTC. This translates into CASSIYRGFNYEQYF.